This paragraph covers one TCR beta chain sequence. Its matching antigen is unknown. These data come from a study of cytomegalovirus exposure and HLA in healthy donors. Study conclusions and caveats: The study listed about 150 cytomegalovirus-associated TCR beta chains. Subsequent analysis found a tendency for first-cohort TCR clusters to co-occur within the 120 or so validation repertoires.

Produced via immunoSEQ multiplex PCR; TCRdb's table is partial and in-frame only. The sample includes 100,000 to 150,000 clones, 90% to 96% of them seen just once. The CDR3 contains 12 residues. CDR1 and CDR2 (germline): GTSNPN, SVGIG (reference sequence). V lost 0 bases and J lost 6, with 8 bases in between. The clonotype comes from a man younger than 30 in good health and CMV-seronegative. The chain combines TRBV30 with TRBJ2-5; the D is unclear. Sequenced material: PBMCs. DNA for the CDR3: TGTGCCTGGAGTGTATTTAGCAAGACCCAGTACTTC. This encodes CAWSVFSKTQYF.